These 20 T cell receptor beta chains were sequenced from one sample in a study of cytomegalovirus exposure and HLA in healthy donors. Amplification used 60 Vbeta primers and 13 Jbeta primers. TCRdb keeps only in-frame clones here, not all; method: immunoSEQ multiplex PCR. The table lists approximately 160,000 clones, roughly 75% of them singletons. Sequenced sample: PBMCs. The receptors shown here come from a male donor in good health and CMV-seronegative.

The chain has TRBV9 and TRBJ1-1; D ambiguous. Deletions cut 0 bases from V and 7 bases from J, with 7 bases between. The CDR3 runs to 12 residues. Germline assignment: CDR1 SGDLS and CDR2 YYNGEE. The CDR3 loop reads CASSVDGGEAFF. In nucleotides, the CDR3 is TGTGCCAGCAGCGTAGATGGCGGTGAAGCTTTCTTT.

J is TRBJ1-5 and V is TRBV6-6; tentatively, D is TRBD1 (5 bases). Germline CDR1 and CDR2: MNHNY and SVGAGI (reference sequence). This CDR3 spans 15 amino acids. With 2 bases removed from V and 2 bases from J, the gap between germline ends came to 10 bases. The CDR3 sequence: CASSYQGGGNQPQHF. The CDR3 DNA is TGTGCCAGCAGTTACCAGGGAGGCGGCAATCAGCCCCAGCATTTT.

The genes are TRBV15 and TRBJ1-4, with D perhaps matching TRBD1 (5 bases). The CDR3 length is 17 residues. The germline gives CDR1 LNHNV, CDR2 YYDKDF (reference sequence). Trimming took 0 bases from V and 8 from J, leaving 19 bases between them. The CDR3 is CATSRDLGTSGREKLFF. The DNA of the CDR3 is TGTGCCACCAGCAGAGACCTAGGGACTTCGGGTAGAGAAAAACTGTTTTTT.

In this sample, this clone turned up a few times. The chain joins TRBV10-3 to TRBJ1-4, with D uncertain. The CDR3 has 16 amino acids. Trimming shortened V by 3 bases and J by 6 bases, and 17 bases separated the two germline ends. The V gene's germline CDR1 is ENHRY and CDR2 SYGVKD. DNA for the CDR3: TGTGCCATCAGTGACTCGAGGAAGGCGGCAGATGAAAAACTGTTTTTT. Its translation: CAISDSRKAADEKLFF.

This clone has more than one count but fewer than ten. This chain links TRBV21-1 with TRBJ1-5; the D call TRBD1 from the table was never checked on the DNA. TRBV21-1 is shown as a pseudogene. There are 16 residues in the CDR3. DNA for the CDR3: TGTGCCAGCAGCCCGACAGGGGAATATAGCAATCAGCCCCAGCATTTT. It translates to CASSPTGEYSNQPQHF.

The CDR3 protein is CASSPTGVSNYGYTF. The DNA of the CDR3 is TGTGCCAGCAGTCCCACGGGGGTATCCAACTATGGCTACACCTTC. V is TRBV6-5 and J is TRBJ1-2, with a weak D call TRBD1 (5 bases). The CDR3 is 15 amino acids. V shed 5 bases and J shed 2 bases, with 15 bases lying between them. Germline assignment: CDR1 MNHEY and CDR2 SVGAGI.

This chain joins TRBV9 and TRBJ2-1, with D perhaps matching TRBD2 (6 bases). Germline V gene lookup returns CDR1 SGDLS and CDR2 YYNGEE. V gave up 0 bases and J gave up 4 bases, with 17 bases separating them. The CDR3 length is 17 residues. As DNA, the CDR3 is TGTGCCAGCAGCGTAGAGGGGTATAGCGGCAGTTACAATGAGCAGTTCTTC. Encoded protein: CASSVEGYSGSYNEQFF.

The CDR3 spells CASSLDGGSGNTIYF. The CDR3 DNA is TGTGCCAGCAGCTTGGACGGAGGCTCTGGAAACACCATATATTTT. V and J are TRBV5-4 and TRBJ1-3; no definite D call. Germline CDR1 SGHNT, CDR2 YYREEE (reference sequence). The CDR3 contains 15 residues. V lost 0 bases and J 0 bases, leaving 7 bases between the germline ends.

The chain is built from TRBV6-5 and TRBJ1-1; D call uncertain. V lost 0 bases and J 5 bases, leaving 13 bases between the germline ends. CDR1 is MNHEY and CDR2 is SVGAGI in the germline V gene. The CDR3 is 15 residues long. CDR3 sequence (DNA): TGTGCCAGCAGTTACTCTCAGTCGGCGGTTACTGAAGCTTTCTTT. This sequence encodes CASSYSQSAVTEAFF.

CDR3 in DNA: TGTGCCAGCAGTTCCGGGACTAGCGGGAGGTTTGAGCAGTTCTTC. This encodes CASSSGTSGRFEQFF. The J gene is TRBJ2-1, the V gene TRBV27; 15 nucleotides line up with TRBD2. The CDR3 sequence is 15 residues long. V gave up 4 bases and J gave up 9 bases; unmatched junction bases: 4. CDR1 MNHEY and CDR2 SMNVEV come from the germline V gene (reference sequence).

The chain joins TRBV9 to TRBJ2-2, with D perhaps TRBD2 (6 bases). The CDR3 has 15 amino acids. V was shortened by 5 bases and J by 4 bases, with 15 bases between the two germline ends. CDR1 and CDR2 from the germline V gene are SGDLS and YYNGEE. The CDR3 region is CASRDGRGLTGELFF. DNA of the CDR3: TGTGCCAGCAGGGATGGGCGGGGACTCACCGGGGAGCTGTTTTTT.

The CDR3 bases are TGTGCCAGCAGTCCGGGGGGAACCACCGGGGAGCTGTTTTTT. It yields the protein CASSPGGTTGELFF. V usage is TRBV6-5 and J usage is TRBJ2-2, with TRBD2 matching 7 bases. Looked up from germline, CDR1 is MNHEY and CDR2 is SVGAGI. The CDR3 extends over 14 amino acids. The junction had 4 bases not matched to a gene; V was cut back by 5 bases and J by 4 bases.

The chain combines TRBV9 with TRBJ2-3; 14 bases match TRBD2. The CDR3 is made up of 16 amino acids. Trimming cost V 0 bases and J 4 bases; bases outside gene matches: 1. Germline lookup yields CDR1 SGDLS and CDR2 YYNGEE. CDR3 bases: TGTGCCAGCAGCGTAGGACTAGCGGGGGGGCCAGATACGCAGTATTTT. Its protein is CASSVGLAGGPDTQYF.

This clone has a handful of counts. The chain carries TRBV6-4 and TRBJ2-2, with a possible D match to TRBD2 (6 bases). The CDR3 loop spans 14 amino acids. CDR1 and CDR2 from the germline V gene are MRHNA and SNTAGT. V dropped 6 bases and J dropped 1 base, with 9 bases sitting between them. CDR3 coding DNA: TGTGCCAGCAGGGCGGGATGGAACACCGGGGAGCTGTTTTTT. This gives the protein CASRAGWNTGELFF.

This clone was found a few times. The rearrangement links TRBV18 to TRBJ2-2; tentatively, D is TRBD1 (6 bases). CDR3 length: 16 residues. The V end lost 0 bases, the J end lost 4 bases, and 12 bases lay between the germline ends. Germline V gives CDR1 KGHSH, CDR2 LQKENI. The CDR3 loop reads CASSPPYRVGTGELFF. The CDR3 coding sequence is TGTGCCAGCTCACCACCGTACAGGGTTGGCACCGGGGAGCTGTTTTTT.

This chain connects TRBV7-9 to TRBJ2-5; 7 positions match TRBD2. Unmatched junction bases numbered 13, after V lost 5 bases and J lost 7 bases. The CDR3 spans 15 residues. CDR1 is SEHNR and CDR2 is FQNEAQ in the germline V gene (reference sequence). The CDR3 DNA sequence: TGTGCCAGCAGCCTCGTCCGAGGGGCGGGAGCGACCCAGTACTTC. Amino acid sequence: CASSLVRGAGATQYF. Using reference TRBV7-9 and TRBJ2-5 for the parts outside the CDR3, the full variable domain is DTGVSQNPRHKITKRGQNVTFRCDPISEHNRLYWYRQTLGQGPEFLTYFQNEAQLEKSRLLSDRFSAERPKGSFSTLEIQRTEQGDSAMYLCASSLVRGAGATQYFGPGTRLLVL.

The V call is TRBV30, the J call TRBJ1-5; possible D gene TRBD1, 5 bases. This CDR3 has 14 residues. V was clipped by 0 bases and J by 7 bases, with 13 bases between them. In germline, CDR1 is GTSNPN, CDR2 SVGIG (reference sequence). The CDR3 sequence is CAWSVPRGLQPQHF. For the CDR3, the DNA is TGTGCCTGGAGTGTACCAAGGGGTTTGCAGCCCCAGCATTTT.

The genes are TRBV7-9 and TRBJ2-1; D not certain. The V end lost 4 bases, the J end lost 0 bases, and 16 bases lay between the germline ends. CDR1 is SEHNR and CDR2 is FQNEAQ in the germline V gene (reference sequence). The CDR3 sequence is 17 residues long. In DNA, the CDR3 is TGTGCCAGCAGCTCGATCCTCTCGGTCTCCTCCTACAATGAGCAGTTCTTC. It specifies CASSSILSVSSYNEQFF.

The chain couples TRBV28 to TRBJ2-3; 11 nucleotides align to TRBD2. The CDR3 contains 13 residues. Germline V CDR1 and CDR2: MDHEN, SYDVKM. Losses at the gene ends were 11 bases for V and 2 bases for J; bases not matched to a gene: 3. DNA of the CDR3: TGTGCCGGGACTAGCGGAGCCACAGATACGCAGTATTTT. This sequence encodes CAGTSGATDTQYF.

The CDR3 reads CSAEWETQYF. The CDR3 DNA reads as TGCAGTGCAGAGTGGGAGACCCAGTACTTC. The gene calls are TRBV20-1 and TRBJ2-5; D is uncertain. From germline, CDR1 is DFQATT and CDR2 SNEGSKA (reference sequence). V was shortened by 6 bases and J by 5 bases, with 7 bases between the two germline ends. This CDR3 comprises 10 residues.